This T cell receptor beta chain is from a study of brain T cells in children with intractable seizures. The table came from immunoSEQ multiplex PCR; TCRdb's copy has only in-frame clones and leaves some out. The sample contains just under 65,000 clones, roughly 95% of which appear only once. Material: peripheral blood, obtained at surgery. This TCR came from a boy under three years old with focal cortical dysplasia and intractable seizures.

The DNA of the CDR3 is TGTGCCAGTAGTATACAGCCTAGCACAGATACGCAGTATTTT. Amino acid sequence: CASSIQPSTDTQYF. The V call is TRBV19, the J call TRBJ2-3; D is uncertain. This CDR3 contains 14 residues. Germline V gene lookup returns CDR1 LNHDA and CDR2 SQIVND (reference sequence). Trimming removed 2 bases from V and 0 bases from J, with 6 bases in between.